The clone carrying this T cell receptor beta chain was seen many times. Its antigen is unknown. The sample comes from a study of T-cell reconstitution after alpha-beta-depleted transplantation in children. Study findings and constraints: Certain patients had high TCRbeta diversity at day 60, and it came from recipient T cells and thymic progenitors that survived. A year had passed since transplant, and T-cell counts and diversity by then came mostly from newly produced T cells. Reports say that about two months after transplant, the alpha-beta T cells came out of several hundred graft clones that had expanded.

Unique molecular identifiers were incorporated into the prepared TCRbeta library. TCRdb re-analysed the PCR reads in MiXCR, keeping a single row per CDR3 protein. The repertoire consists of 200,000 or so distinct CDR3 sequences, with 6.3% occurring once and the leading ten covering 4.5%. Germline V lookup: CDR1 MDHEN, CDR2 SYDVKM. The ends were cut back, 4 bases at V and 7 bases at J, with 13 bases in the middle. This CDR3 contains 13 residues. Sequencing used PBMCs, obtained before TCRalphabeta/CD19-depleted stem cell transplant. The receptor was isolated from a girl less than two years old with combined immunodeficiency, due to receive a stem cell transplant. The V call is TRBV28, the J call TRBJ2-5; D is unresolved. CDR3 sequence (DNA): TGTGCCAGCAGTTCCGCCCTGGAAGGGACCCAGTACTTC. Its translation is CASSSALEGTQYF.